This T cell receptor (beta chain) comes out of a study of memory CD4+ T cells and cytomegalovirus serostatus (dated by TCRdb to the late 2010s). About the full investigation: The cohort comprised 33 healthy Belgian adults, 9 CMV seropositive and some 24 CMV seronegative. To replicate a published TCR-based CMV serostatus classifier, the study sequenced CD4+ memory TCRbeta repertoires from a Belgian cohort whose cytomegalovirus serostatus was known.

To note about this clone: It lacks a known antigen. No quality values exist for individual bases; no much larger clone is one base distant.

The Quick-DNA Microprep Kit was used to extract genomic DNA from the sorted cells. TCRbeta DNA was amplified with the immunoSEQ hsTCRbeta kit following the manufacturer's protocol. TCRbeta libraries were sequenced on an Illumina MiSeq instrument. The original pipeline was this. Removing out-of-frame sequences left roughly 2.4 million distinct TCRbeta sequences, an average of about 70,000 per individual. Each individual was scored by the count of 164 previously reported CMV-associated TCRbeta sequences and the total productive distinct TCRbeta count. A beta-binomial model was reimplemented in Python, and random forests from scikit-learn, run with default parameters, were trained on data from the US cohort. On the Belgian cohort, classifier performance was reported as the median AUC, along with percentile confidence intervals, across 10,000 bootstrap iterations. Drawn from immuneACCESS, this table holds only the in-frame rearrangements with V and J called that TCRdb kept. Clones are partly lost; checked studies trace under half to an unresolved V gene and leave the rest unexplained. V, J and clone size derive from that table, while D and trimming were established from the DNA sequence. This sample lists about 64,000 clones; roughly four fifths were detected once. Roughly 1% of the sample comes from the top ten.

Taken from the germline V gene, the CDR1 and CDR2 loops are SGHRS and YFSETQ. From the cysteine through the phenylalanine, the CDR3 covers 15 amino acids. Just CDR3 DNA is preserved here, 45 bases in frame from base 1. The germline V end is reduced by 4 bases and the J end by 1 base; junction bases left unmatched: 7. What the study reported, not specific to this receptor: Of over 150 previously reported CMV-associated TCRbeta sequences, 60 to 85 appeared in the CD4+ memory repertoires, each in one to five individuals. The original-framework classifier achieved a median bootstrapped AUC of approximately 0.96 with a 95% CI of 0.76-1.00 on the Belgian cohort. For predicting CMV serostatus, the median bootstrapped AUC was approximately 0.95 using the original framework and around 0.9 using a US-trained random forest. Only CD4+CD45RO+ memory cells were sequenced, in contrast to the original study, in which naive and memory CD4+ and CD8+ populations were covered. The results were interpreted as suggesting that the CMV-associated TCR signature is largely present in the CD4+ memory repertoire.

A FACSAria II was used to sort memory CD4+ T cells, defined as single viable CD3+CD4+CD8-CD45RO+ cells. CMV serostatus was assessed using a Roche Elecsys assay, by which serum IgG against CMV pp150, pp28, p38 and p52 was detected. After thawing, total CD4+ T cells were enriched by positive selection with CD4 magnetic microbeads. Samples originated from another study that specifically interrogated the CD4+ T cell memory repertoire. Following standard operating procedures, peripheral blood mononuclear cells were isolated and cryopreserved, while serum was kept at -80 degrees C. Staining used CD3-PerCP (BW264/56), CD4-APC (RPA-T4), CD45RO-PE (UCHT1) and CD8-Pacific Orange (3B5) antibodies, with Sytox blue excluding non-viable cells.

The origin of this receptor is an adult in good health and CMV-seronegative. Sequenced sample: memory CD4+ T cells from blood. The rearrangement combines TRBV5-1 with TRBJ2-5; the junction holds 7 bases that match TRBD1. The DNA is TGCGCCAGCAGCGCTTACCGGGACAGCCAAGAGACCCAGTACTTC. This gives the protein CASSAYRDSQETQYF.